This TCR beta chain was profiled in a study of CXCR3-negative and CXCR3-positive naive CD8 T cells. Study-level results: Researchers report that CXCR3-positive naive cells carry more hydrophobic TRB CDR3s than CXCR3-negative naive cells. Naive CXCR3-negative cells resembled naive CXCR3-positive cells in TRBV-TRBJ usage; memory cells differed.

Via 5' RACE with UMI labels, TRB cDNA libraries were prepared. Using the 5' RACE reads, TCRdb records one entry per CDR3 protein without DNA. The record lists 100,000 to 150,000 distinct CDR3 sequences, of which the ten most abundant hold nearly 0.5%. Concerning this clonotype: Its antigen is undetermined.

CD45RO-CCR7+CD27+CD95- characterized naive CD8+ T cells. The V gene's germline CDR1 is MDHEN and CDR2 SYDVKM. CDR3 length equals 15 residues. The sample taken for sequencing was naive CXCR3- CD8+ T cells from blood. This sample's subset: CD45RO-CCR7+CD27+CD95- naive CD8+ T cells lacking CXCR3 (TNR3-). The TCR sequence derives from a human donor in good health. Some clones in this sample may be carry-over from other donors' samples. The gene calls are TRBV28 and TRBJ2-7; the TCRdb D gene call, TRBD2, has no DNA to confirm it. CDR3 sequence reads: CASSLAAGWGYEQYF.